This TCR beta chain was captured by sequencing in a study of T cells after yellow fever vaccination. TCR cDNA was made by 5'RACE template switching, adding a universal primer site and UMIs. TCRdb ran MiXCR on the 5' RACE reads and lists one entry per CDR3 protein. This sample has approximately 24,000 distinct CDR3 sequences; 5% to 7% occur once, and the top ten carry over 9.5%. Germline V gene lookup returns CDR1 LGHNA and CDR2 YSLEER. Trimming removed 0 bases from V and 4 bases from J, with 16 bases in between. The CDR3 extends over 16 amino acids. To note about this clonotype: A read error is possible here, since a much larger clone lies one base away.

The TCR originated in a man younger than 40 who received the YFV17D yellow fever vaccine. The specimen was PBMCs, either bulk or a sorted T-cell subset (CD4+, CD8+, memory, or dextramer-sorted; not recorded which), collected 15 days after the yellow fever booster vaccination. The chain is built from TRBV4-3 and TRBJ2-7; the D gene is possibly TRBD1 (6 bases). CDR3 coding DNA: TGCGCCAGCAGCCAAGATATCCGGCAGGGGAGTTACGAGCAGTACTTC. It translates to CASSQDIRQGSYEQYF.